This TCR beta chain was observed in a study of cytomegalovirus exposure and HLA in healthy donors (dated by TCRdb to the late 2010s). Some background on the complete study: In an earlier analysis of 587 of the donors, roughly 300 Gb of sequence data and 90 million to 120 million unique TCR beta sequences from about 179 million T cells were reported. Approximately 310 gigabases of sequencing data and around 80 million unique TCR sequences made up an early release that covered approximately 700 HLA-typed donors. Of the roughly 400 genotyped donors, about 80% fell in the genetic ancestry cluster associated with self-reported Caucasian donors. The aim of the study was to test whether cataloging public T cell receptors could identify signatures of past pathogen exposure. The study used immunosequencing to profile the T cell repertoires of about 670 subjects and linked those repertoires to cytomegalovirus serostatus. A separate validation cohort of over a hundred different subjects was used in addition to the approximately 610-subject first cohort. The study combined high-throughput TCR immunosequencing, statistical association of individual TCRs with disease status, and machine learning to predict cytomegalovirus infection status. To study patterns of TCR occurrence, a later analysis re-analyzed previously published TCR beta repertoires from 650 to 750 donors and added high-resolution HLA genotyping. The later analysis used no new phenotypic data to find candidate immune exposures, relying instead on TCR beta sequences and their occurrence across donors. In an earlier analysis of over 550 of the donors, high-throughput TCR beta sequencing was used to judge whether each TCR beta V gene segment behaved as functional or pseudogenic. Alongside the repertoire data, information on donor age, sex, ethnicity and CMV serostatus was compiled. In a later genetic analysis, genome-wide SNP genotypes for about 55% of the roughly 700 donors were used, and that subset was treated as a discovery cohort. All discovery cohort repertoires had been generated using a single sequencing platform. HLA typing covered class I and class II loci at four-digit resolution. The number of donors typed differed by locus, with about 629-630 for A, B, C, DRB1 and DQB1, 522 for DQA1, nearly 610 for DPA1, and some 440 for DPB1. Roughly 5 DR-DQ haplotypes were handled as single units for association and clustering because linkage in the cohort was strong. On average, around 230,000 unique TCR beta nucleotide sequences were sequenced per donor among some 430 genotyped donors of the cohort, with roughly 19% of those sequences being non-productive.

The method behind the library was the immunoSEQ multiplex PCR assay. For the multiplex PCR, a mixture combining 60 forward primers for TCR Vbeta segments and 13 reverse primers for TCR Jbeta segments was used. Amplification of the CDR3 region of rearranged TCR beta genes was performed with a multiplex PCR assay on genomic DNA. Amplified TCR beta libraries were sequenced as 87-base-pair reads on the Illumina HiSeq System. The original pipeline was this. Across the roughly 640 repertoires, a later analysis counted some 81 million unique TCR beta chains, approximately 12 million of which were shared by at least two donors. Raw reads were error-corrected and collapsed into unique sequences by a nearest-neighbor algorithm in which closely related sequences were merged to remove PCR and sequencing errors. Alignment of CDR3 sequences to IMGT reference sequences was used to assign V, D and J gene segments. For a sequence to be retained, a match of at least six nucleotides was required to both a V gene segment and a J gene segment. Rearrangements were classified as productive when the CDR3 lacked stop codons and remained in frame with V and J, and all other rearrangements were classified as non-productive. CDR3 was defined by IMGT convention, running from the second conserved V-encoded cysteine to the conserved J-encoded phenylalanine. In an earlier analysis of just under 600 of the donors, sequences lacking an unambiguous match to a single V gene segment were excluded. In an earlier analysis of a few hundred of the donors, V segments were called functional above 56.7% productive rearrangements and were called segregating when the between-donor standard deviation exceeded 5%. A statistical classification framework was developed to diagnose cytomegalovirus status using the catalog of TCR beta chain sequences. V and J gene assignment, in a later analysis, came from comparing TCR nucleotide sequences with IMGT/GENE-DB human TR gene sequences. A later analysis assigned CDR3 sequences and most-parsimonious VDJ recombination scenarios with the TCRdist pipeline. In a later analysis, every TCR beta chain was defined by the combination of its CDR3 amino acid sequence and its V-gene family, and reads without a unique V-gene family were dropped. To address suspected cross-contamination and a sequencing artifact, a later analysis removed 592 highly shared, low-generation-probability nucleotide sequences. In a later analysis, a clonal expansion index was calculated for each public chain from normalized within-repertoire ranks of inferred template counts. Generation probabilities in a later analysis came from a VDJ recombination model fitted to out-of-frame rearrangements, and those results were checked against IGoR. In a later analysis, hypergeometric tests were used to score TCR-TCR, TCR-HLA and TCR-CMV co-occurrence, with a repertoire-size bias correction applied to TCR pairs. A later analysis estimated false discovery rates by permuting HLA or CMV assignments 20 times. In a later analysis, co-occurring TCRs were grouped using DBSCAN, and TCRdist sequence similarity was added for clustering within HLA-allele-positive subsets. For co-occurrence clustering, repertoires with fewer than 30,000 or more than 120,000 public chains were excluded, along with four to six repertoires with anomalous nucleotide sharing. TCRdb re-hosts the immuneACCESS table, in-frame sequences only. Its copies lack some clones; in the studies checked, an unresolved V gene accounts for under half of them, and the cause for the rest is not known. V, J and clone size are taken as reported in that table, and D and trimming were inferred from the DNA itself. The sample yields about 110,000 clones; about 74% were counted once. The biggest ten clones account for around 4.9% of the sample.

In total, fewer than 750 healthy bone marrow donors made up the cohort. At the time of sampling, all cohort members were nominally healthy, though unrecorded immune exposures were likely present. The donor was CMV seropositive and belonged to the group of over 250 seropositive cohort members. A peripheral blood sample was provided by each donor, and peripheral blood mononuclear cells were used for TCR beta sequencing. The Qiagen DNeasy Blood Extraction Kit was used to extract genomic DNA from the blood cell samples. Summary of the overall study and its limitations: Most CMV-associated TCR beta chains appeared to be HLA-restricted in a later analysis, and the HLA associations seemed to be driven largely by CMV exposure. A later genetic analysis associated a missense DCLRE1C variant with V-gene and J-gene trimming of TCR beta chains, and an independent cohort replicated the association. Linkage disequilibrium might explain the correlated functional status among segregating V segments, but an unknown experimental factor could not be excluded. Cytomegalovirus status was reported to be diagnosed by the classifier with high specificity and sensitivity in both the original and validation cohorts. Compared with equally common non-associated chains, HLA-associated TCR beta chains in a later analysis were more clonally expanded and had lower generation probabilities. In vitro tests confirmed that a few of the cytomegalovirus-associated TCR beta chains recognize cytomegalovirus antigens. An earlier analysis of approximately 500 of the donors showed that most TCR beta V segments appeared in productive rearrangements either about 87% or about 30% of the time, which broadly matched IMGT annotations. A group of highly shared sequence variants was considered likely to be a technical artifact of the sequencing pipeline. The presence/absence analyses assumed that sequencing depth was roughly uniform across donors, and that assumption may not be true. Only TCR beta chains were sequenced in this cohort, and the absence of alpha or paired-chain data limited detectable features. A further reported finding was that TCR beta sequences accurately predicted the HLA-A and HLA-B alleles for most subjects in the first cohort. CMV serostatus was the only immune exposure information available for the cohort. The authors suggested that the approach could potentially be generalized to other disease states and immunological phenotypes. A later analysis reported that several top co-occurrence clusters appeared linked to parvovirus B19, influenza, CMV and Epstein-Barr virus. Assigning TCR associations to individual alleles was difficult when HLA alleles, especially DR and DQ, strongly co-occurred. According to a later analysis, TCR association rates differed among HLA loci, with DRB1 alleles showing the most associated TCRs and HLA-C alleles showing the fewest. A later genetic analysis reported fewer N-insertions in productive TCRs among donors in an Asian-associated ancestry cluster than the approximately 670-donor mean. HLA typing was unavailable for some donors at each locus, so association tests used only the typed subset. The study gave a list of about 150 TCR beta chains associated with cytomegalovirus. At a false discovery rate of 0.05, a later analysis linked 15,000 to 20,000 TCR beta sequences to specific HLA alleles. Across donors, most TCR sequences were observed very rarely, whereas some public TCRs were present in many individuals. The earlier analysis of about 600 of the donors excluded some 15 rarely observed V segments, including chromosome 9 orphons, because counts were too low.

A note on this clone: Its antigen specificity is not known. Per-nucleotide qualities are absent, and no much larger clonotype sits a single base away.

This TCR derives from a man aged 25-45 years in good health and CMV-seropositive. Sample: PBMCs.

The DNA is TGTGCCTGGAGTGCCGGGACTAGCGGGGGGGTTGAGCAGTTCTTC. Its protein is CAWSAGTSGGVEQFF. The receptor chain draws on TRBV30 and TRBJ2-1, with TRBD2 identical over 16 junction bases. The germline V gene (reference sequence) gives CDR1 as GTSNPN and CDR2 as SVGIG. Reading from cysteine to phenylalanine, the CDR3 counts 15 amino acids. Solely the CDR3 DNA is kept, with 45 bases framed from the first base. After removal of 1 base from V and 9 bases from J, the junction retains 3 bases not matched to a gene.